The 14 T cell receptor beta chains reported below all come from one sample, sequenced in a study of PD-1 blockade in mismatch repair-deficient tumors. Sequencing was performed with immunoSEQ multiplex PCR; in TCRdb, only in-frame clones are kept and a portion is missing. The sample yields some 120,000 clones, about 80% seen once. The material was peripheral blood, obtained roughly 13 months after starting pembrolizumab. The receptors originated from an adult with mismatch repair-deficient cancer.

CDR3 DNA sequence: TGTGCCAGCAGCAAACACGACAGTTCTACAGATACGCAGTATTTT. This codes for CASSKHDSSTDTQYF. This chain joins TRBV21-1 and TRBJ2-3; the D call TRBD1 from the table was never checked on the DNA. TRBV21-1 is tagged as a pseudogene. The CDR3 runs 15 residues.

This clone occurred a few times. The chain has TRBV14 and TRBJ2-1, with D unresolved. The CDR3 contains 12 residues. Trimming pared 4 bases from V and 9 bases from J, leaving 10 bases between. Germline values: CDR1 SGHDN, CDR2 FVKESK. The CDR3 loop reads CASSPTALEQFF. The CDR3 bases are TGTGCCAGCAGCCCGACGGCACTTGAGCAGTTCTTC.

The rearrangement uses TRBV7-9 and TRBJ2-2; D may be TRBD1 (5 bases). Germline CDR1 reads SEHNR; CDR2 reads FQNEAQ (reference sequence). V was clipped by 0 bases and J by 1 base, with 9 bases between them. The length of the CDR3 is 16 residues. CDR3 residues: CASSLAGPRNTGELFF. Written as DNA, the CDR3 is TGTGCCAGCAGCTTAGCGGGGCCACGGAACACCGGGGAGCTGTTTTTT.

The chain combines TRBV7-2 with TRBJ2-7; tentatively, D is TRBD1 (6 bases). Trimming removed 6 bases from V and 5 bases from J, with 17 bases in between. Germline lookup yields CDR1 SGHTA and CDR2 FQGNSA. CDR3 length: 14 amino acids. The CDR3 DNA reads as TGTGCCAGCAGAGGGTTCGGGACATCCCACGAGCAGTACTTC. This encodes CASRGFGTSHEQYF.

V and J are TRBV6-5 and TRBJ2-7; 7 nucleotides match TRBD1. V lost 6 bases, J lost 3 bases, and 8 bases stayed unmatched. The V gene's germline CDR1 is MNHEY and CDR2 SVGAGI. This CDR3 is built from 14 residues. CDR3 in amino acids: CASSPGQRNYEQYF. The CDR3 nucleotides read TGTGCCAGCAGCCCGGGACAGAGAAACTACGAGCAGTACTTC.

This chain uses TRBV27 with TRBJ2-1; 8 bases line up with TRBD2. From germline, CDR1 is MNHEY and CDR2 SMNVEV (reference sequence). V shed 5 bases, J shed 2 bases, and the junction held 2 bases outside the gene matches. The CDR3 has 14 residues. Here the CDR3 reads CASSVSGAYNEQFF. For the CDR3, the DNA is TGTGCCAGCAGTGTTAGCGGGGCCTACAATGAGCAGTTCTTC.

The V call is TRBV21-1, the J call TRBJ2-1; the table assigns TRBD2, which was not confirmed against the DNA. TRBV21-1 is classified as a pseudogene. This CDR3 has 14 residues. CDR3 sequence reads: CASSRPGLVNEQFF. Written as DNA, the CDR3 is TGTGCCAGCAGCAGACCGGGACTAGTCAATGAGCAGTTCTTC.

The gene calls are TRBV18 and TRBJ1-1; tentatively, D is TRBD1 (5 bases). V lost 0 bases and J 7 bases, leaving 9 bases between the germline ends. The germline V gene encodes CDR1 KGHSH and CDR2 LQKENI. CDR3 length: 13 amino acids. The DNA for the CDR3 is TGTGCCAGCTCACCACCGAGCAGGGATGAAGCTTTCTTT. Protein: CASSPPSRDEAFF.

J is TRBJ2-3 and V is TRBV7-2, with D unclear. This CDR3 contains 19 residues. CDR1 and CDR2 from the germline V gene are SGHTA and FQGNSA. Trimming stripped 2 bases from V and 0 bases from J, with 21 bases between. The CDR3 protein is CASSLLPSLNTPSTDTQYF. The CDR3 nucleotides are TGTGCCAGCAGCTTATTACCCTCCCTTAACACGCCTAGCACAGATACGCAGTATTTT.

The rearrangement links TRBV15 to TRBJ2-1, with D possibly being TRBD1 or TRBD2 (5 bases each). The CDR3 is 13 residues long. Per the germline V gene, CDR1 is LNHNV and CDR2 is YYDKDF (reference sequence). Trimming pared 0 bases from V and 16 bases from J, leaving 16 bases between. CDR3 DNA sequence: TGTGCCACCAGCAGAGAGGGACCAACGTGGCAATTCTTC. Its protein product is CATSREGPTWQFF.

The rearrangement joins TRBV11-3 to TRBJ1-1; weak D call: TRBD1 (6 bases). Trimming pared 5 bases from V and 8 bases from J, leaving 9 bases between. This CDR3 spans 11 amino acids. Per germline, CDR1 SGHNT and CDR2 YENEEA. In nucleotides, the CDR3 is TGTGCCAGCAGCAAAGACAGGGAAGCTTTCTTT. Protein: CASSKDREAFF.

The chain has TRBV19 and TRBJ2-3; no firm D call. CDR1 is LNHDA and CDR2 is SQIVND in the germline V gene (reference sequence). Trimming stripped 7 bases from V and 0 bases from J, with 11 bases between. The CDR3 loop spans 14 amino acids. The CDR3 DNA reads TGTGCCAGTACCCAACTGGGTAGCACAGATACGCAGTATTTT. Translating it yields CASTQLGSTDTQYF.

The CDR3 region has the DNA TGTGCCAGCAGTTTAATGCGCGAGTCGGGCTACACCTTC. It specifies CASSLMRESGYTF. The chain joins TRBV27 to TRBJ1-2; D unclear. CDR1 and CDR2 (germline): MNHEY, SMNVEV (reference sequence). The CDR3 sequence is 13 residues long. Trimming shortened V by 2 bases and J by 8 bases, and 12 bases separated the two germline ends.

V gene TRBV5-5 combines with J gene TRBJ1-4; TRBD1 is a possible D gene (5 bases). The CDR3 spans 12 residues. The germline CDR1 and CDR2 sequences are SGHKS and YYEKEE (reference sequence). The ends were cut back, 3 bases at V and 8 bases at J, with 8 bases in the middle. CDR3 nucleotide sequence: TGTGCCAGCAGCTGGGACGGAGAAAAACTGTTTTTT. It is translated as CASSWDGEKLFF.